One sample yielded the 14 T cell receptor beta chains listed below, sequenced in a study of tumor-infiltrating lymphocytes in primary liver carcinoma. Researchers drew blood RNA from unsorted whole blood and extracted germline DNA as well. cDNA specific to TCR beta was made from around 450 ng of total RNA, with a constant-region primer employed for priming. Slightly modified ARM-PCR, run as three nested multiplex PCR rounds, produced the TCR beta libraries. Investigators reported that the first two PCR rounds, at 10 cycles each, used TRBV1-TRBV30 forward primers with a C-beta reverse primer. TCRdb called the multiplex PCR reads again in MiXCR, with one record for every CDR3 protein. The sample has fewer than 350,000 distinct CDR3 sequences, 65% seen once. The source material was peripheral blood. The source of these receptors is a man aged 35 to 55 with primary liver carcinoma and hepatitis B virus infection.

This clonotype showed up many times. The chain employs TRBV12-3 or TRBV12-4 and TRBJ2-5; 12 bases align to TRBD2. This CDR3 comprises 16 residues. J was trimmed by 3 bases and V by 5 bases; bases with no gene match: 7. CDR3 in DNA: TGTGCCAGCAGTGGGGGACTAGCGGGTACTGAAGAGACCCAGTACTTC. It is translated as CASSGGLAGTEETQYF.

This clonotype was observed once. The V call is TRBV29-1, the J call TRBJ2-1; TRBD1 matches at 9 bases. CDR1 is SQVTM, CDR2 ANQGSEA, per germline. Trimming cost V 4 bases and J 8 bases; bases outside gene matches: 12. The CDR3 is made up of 15 amino acids. CDR3 protein: CSVGLRTGESDEQFF. The DNA for the CDR3 is TGCAGCGTTGGTTTAAGGACAGGGGAATCCGATGAGCAGTTCTTC.

This clonotype has just a few counts. The chain joins TRBV4-2 to TRBJ2-1; TRBD2 is a possible D gene (6 bases). V shed 0 bases and J shed 9 bases, with 21 bases lying between them. This CDR3 has 17 residues. Germline CDR1 reads LGHNA; CDR2 reads YNFKEQ. CDR3 protein: CASSQDMGGFPRGEQFF. The CDR3 nucleotides are TGTGCCAGCAGCCAAGATATGGGGGGATTCCCCCGGGGTGAGCAGTTCTTC.

The chain employs TRBV29-1 and TRBJ2-1; TRBD2 might be the D (5 bases). This CDR3 spans 13 amino acids. Germline loops: CDR1 SQVTM, CDR2 ANQGSEA. The CDR3 sequence: CRVSELAYNEQFF. Written as DNA, the CDR3 is TGCAGGGTTTCGGAACTAGCCTACAATGAGCAGTTCTTC.

Only one count was recorded for this clonotype. One end of the junction fails to match germline, which may point to a read error. The chain links TRBV11-2 to TRBJ2-7; TRBD1 matches at 10 bases. CDR1 and CDR2 (germline): SGHAT, FQNNGV. The CDR3 has 15 amino acids. CDR3 bases: TGTGCCAGGAGCTTACCGGGACAGGGGAAATACGAGCAGAACTTC. Its translation is CARSLPGQGKYEQNF.

Concerning this clonotype: The junction and the germline gene differ at one end; a read error may be behind it. V and J are TRBV4-3 and TRBJ2-7; TRBD2 matches 10 bases. Germline V CDR1 and CDR2: LGHNA, YSLEER. The CDR3 length is 15 residues. In nucleotides, the CDR3 is TGCACCAGCAGCCAAACAGCTAGCGGGAGCTACGAGCAGTACTTC. Translated: CTSSQTASGSYEQYF.

V usage is TRBV2 and J usage is TRBJ1-1; D is perhaps TRBD1 (5 bases). The CDR3 contains 13 residues. With 8 bases removed from V and 4 bases from J, the gap between germline ends came to 14 bases. The germline gives CDR1 SNHLY, CDR2 FYNNEI. In DNA form, the CDR3 reads TGTGCCAGCCCGAAGGAGAGGGGCACTGAAGCTTTCTTT. Translated, it gives CASPKERGTEAFF.

For this clonotype: Sequence at one end of the junction differs from germline and may be a read error. The chain couples TRBV6-5 to TRBJ2-2, with TRBD1 identical over 11 bases. The CDR3 loop spans 17 amino acids. Germline V CDR1 and CDR2: MNHEY, SVGAGI. The CDR3 region has the DNA TGTGTCAGCACCCCAAGACCCGGACAGGGGGCGCACAGGGAGCTGTTTTTT. It is translated as CVSTPRPGQGAHRELFF.

This clonotype was detected only a few times. This rearrangement joins TRBV11-2 to TRBJ2-1; D might be TRBD1 (5 bases). Trimming stripped 8 bases from V and 5 bases from J, with 16 bases between. CDR1 is SGHAT, CDR2 FQNNGV, per germline. This CDR3 is built from 14 residues. CDR3 sequence reads: CASSNRQGHNEQFF. The CDR3, as DNA: TGTGCCAGCTCCAACCGGCAGGGCCACAATGAGCAGTTCTTC.

With respect to this clonotype: Since a much larger clone is just one base distant, this may be a read error. The chain employs TRBV6-1 and TRBJ1-1, with 9 bases identical to TRBD1. Germline assignment: CDR1 MNHNS and CDR2 SASEGT. CDR3 length equals 13 residues. The DNA for the CDR3 is TGTGCCAGCAGGGAAGACAGGGGGATTGAAGCTATCTTT. Protein product: CASREDRGIEAIF.

About this clonotype: One base away lies a much larger clone, so this may be a sequencing read error. The rearrangement joins TRBV5-6 to TRBJ1-1, with D possibly being TRBD1 (5 bases). In germline, CDR1 is SGHDT, CDR2 YYEEEE. The CDR3 runs to 12 residues. CDR3 loop: CASSLWGTDAFF. In nucleotides, the CDR3 is TGTGCCAGCAGCTTGTGGGGGACTGATGCTTTCTTT.

Turning to this clonotype: Possible read error: a much larger clone is one base away. The chain recombines TRBV6-5 with TRBJ2-7; 14 nucleotides agree with TRBD2. Germline V CDR1 and CDR2: MNHEY, SVGAGI. CDR3 length equals 15 residues. The CDR3 coding sequence is TGTGCCGGCAGTGGTGGGACTAGCGGGAGTCACGAGCAGTACTTC. As protein: CAGSGGTSGSHEQYF.

About this clonotype itself: This clone may be a read error of a much larger clone one base away. The V call is TRBV5-4, the J call TRBJ2-3; D may match TRBD1 or TRBD2 (5 bases each). This CDR3 region has 15 residues. In germline, CDR1 is SGHNT, CDR2 YYREEE (reference sequence). The V gene lost 2 bases and the J gene lost 7 bases, with 17 bases spanning the gap. The chain's CDR3 is CASSLTGPESHTQYF. CDR3 sequence (DNA): TGTGCCAGCAGCTTAACGGGACCCGAATCTCATACGCAGTATTTT. The full variable domain, with the rest looked up from reference TRBV5-4 and TRBJ2-3, is ETGVTQSPTHLIKTRGQQVTLRCSSQSGHNTVSWYQQALGQGPQFIFQYYREEENGRGNFPPRFSGLQFPNYSSELNVNALELDDSALYLCASSLTGPESHTQYFGPGTRLTVL.

This clonotype was found a few times. Possible read error: a much larger clone is one base away. The CDR3 does not close with the conserved phenylalanine or tryptophan, likely indicating a read error. The rearrangement links TRBV6-2 or TRBV6-3 to TRBJ2-7; D gene ambiguous. The CDR3 has 16 residues. Germline V gene data show CDR1 as MNHEY and CDR2 as SVGEGT. V lost 0 bases, J lost 0 bases, and 12 bases lay in between. This chain's CDR3 is CASSYSQQIFSYEQYL. The DNA for the CDR3 is TGTGCCAGCAGTTACTCGCAACAGATTTTCTCCTACGAGCAGTACCTC.